This passage covers 3 T cell receptor beta chains from one sample sequenced in a study of shared clonotypes between healthy human individuals. TCRdb's copy holds only in-frame clones and misses some; the assay was immunoSEQ multiplex PCR. Among more than 2,000,000 clones listed, more than 85% were seen once. Material for sequencing was naive CD4+ T cells from PBMCs. Subset here: CD45RA+ positively selected. The receptors were gathered from a young man in good health. Some clones in this sample may be carry-over from other donors' samples.

V and J are TRBV5-1 and TRBJ1-4, with D maybe TRBD1 (5 bases). The CDR3 has 15 residues. Trimming took off 4 bases at V and 8 bases at J, with 18 bases between the two ends. Germline V gene data show CDR1 as SGHRS and CDR2 as YFSETQ. Here the CDR3 DNA reads TGCGCCAGCAGCGCTACCGGGACGGAGGAGGAAAAACTGTTTTTT. As protein: CASSATGTEEEKLFF.

This rearrangement joins TRBV6-5 to TRBJ1-2; TRBD1 matches at 7 bases. The CDR3 covers 13 residues. Germline trimming cut 6 bases from V and 6 bases from J; bases unmatched to any gene: 7. The germline gives CDR1 MNHEY, CDR2 SVGAGI. The CDR3 sequence is CASRGQTTHGYTF. The DNA for the CDR3 is TGTGCCAGCAGGGGACAGACGACTCATGGCTACACCTTC.

The rearrangement uses TRBV7-2 and TRBJ1-1, with D uncertain. Trimming shortened V by 0 bases and J by 7 bases, and 12 bases separated the two germline ends. Germline V gene sequence: CDR1 SGHTA, CDR2 FQGNSA. The CDR3 spans 14 residues. The DNA of the CDR3 is TGTGCCAGCAGCTTAGCATTTGCGGCAGGTGAAGCTTTCTTT. Its translation is CASSLAFAAGEAFF.